The 20 T cell receptor beta chains below were found in one sample sequenced in a study of T cell changes during pregnancy in multiple sclerosis. Method: immunoSEQ multiplex PCR; TCRdb's copy keeps in-frame clones and lacks some. The sample has tens of thousands of clones; 70% to 90% are singletons. This sample comprised CD4+ T cells from peripheral blood mononuclear cells, obtained before pregnancy. All receptors come from a female donor with multiple sclerosis, enrolled in a pregnancy study.

This chain uses TRBV5-1 with TRBJ2-5, with D possibly TRBD2 on 5 matching bases. The CDR3 contains 14 residues. Germline lookup yields CDR1 SGHRS and CDR2 YFSETQ. V lost 5 bases and J lost 2, with 13 bases in between. CDR3 nucleotides: TGCGCCAGCAGGGTGGGAGAGGGACAAGAGACCCAGTACTTC. Amino acid sequence: CASRVGEGQETQYF.

This clone has a handful of counts. The junction does not match germline at one end; this may be a read error. The chain employs TRBV5-5 and TRBJ1-2, with D possibly matching TRBD1 (5 bases). CDR3 size: 13 residues. The germline CDR1 and CDR2 sequences are SGHKS and YYEKEE (reference sequence). CDR3 nucleotide sequence: TGTGCCAGCAGCTCGTTCTACCCAGGGCTCGGTGACTTC. It codes for CASSSFYPGLGDF.

The chain has TRBV9 and TRBJ2-7, with TRBD1 matching 9 bases. The CDR3 is made up of 14 amino acids. The germline V gene encodes CDR1 SGDLS and CDR2 YYNGEE. V was pared by 0 bases and J by 6 bases, with 4 bases of the junction left unmatched. CDR3 protein: CASSVGWDRVEQYF. The CDR3 region has the DNA TGTGCCAGCAGCGTAGGCTGGGACAGGGTCGAGCAGTACTTC. Using reference TRBV9 and TRBJ2-7 for the parts outside the CDR3, the full variable domain is DSGVTQTPKHLITATGQRVTLRCSPRSGDLSVYWYQQSLDQGLQFLIQYYNGEERAKGNILERFSAQQFPDLHSELNLSSLELGDSALYFCASSVGWDRVEQYFGPGTRLTVT.

This clone was seen only a few times. The chain joins TRBV11-2 to TRBJ2-7; D possibly corresponds to TRBD2 (5 bases). Germline loops: CDR1 SGHAT, CDR2 FQNNGV. This CDR3 spans 15 amino acids. V lost 3 bases and J 3 bases, leaving 15 bases between the germline ends. CDR3 sequence: CASSFIGRGYYEQYF. The CDR3 region has the DNA TGTGCCAGCAGCTTCATCGGCAGAGGGTACTACGAGCAGTACTTC.

V and J are TRBV18 and TRBJ2-1; 9 nucleotides line up with TRBD2. Per the germline V gene, CDR1 is KGHSH and CDR2 is LQKENI. This CDR3 spans 15 amino acids. V was clipped by 4 bases and J by 8 bases; unmatched bases: 9. The CDR3 sequence is CASSRPGLAFDEQFF. For the CDR3, the DNA is TGTGCCAGCTCACGACCGGGACTAGCTTTCGATGAGCAGTTCTTC.

V and J are TRBV7-2 and TRBJ1-1; unclear D gene. Germline V lookup: CDR1 SGHTA, CDR2 FQGNSA. The CDR3 has 13 residues. V gave up 2 bases and J gave up 11 bases, with 15 bases separating them. DNA of the CDR3: TGTGCCAGCAGCTTATTTCTAAGAGGGTCCGCTTTCTTT. Translation gives CASSLFLRGSAFF.

The CDR3 DNA is TGTGCCAGCAGCTTTACGGGACAGGGCAATGAAAAACTGTTTTTT. Translated, it gives CASSFTGQGNEKLFF. This chain uses TRBV11-2 with TRBJ1-4; 9 bases align to TRBD1. The CDR3 has 15 residues. Per germline, CDR1 SGHAT and CDR2 FQNNGV. V lost 3 bases and J lost 5; bases outside the gene matches: 4.

CDR3 region: CASSVGHRGAGTEAFF. The CDR3 nucleotides read TGTGCCAGCAGCGTAGGTCATCGGGGGGCAGGTACTGAAGCTTTCTTT. V usage is TRBV9 and J usage is TRBJ1-1; a weak D match, TRBD1 (6 bases). V was clipped by 0 bases and J by 5 bases, with 17 bases between them. Germline V gene sequence: CDR1 SGDLS, CDR2 YYNGEE. The CDR3 is 16 amino acids.

The chain joins TRBV11-3 to TRBJ2-5; possibly TRBD1 for D (5 bases). The J call may be incorrect, as the DNA end agrees better with TRBJ2-7. The CDR3 runs to 13 residues. Germline lookup yields CDR1 SGHNT and CDR2 YENEEA. Written as DNA, the CDR3 is TGTGCCAGCAGCCATGGACAAAGCTACGAGCAGTACTTC. Its protein is CASSHGQSYEQYF.

The V gene is TRBV6-1, the J gene TRBJ1-2, with 7 positions matching TRBD1. The CDR3 length is 13 residues. Unmatched junction bases numbered 9, after V lost 2 bases and J lost 12 bases. The germline gives CDR1 MNHNS, CDR2 SASEGT. In nucleotides, the CDR3 is TGTGCCAGCAGTGAAATTGTGCCGACAGGGAACACCTTC. This translates into CASSEIVPTGNTF.

This clone has only one observation. V usage is TRBV6-5 and J usage is TRBJ2-2; possibly TRBD2 for D (6 bases). V lost 1 base, J lost 1 base, and 7 bases lay in between. This CDR3 is 15 amino acids long. Germline values: CDR1 MNHEY, CDR2 SVGAGI. The CDR3 DNA follows: TGTGCCAGCAGTTACTGGCGGGGGAACACCGGGGAGCTGTTTTTT. Translation: CASSYWRGNTGELFF.

The chain joins TRBV7-9 to TRBJ1-2; maybe TRBD1 (6 bases). This CDR3 contains 11 residues. The ends were cut back, 4 bases at V and 10 bases at J, with 10 bases in the middle. Germline V lookup: CDR1 SEHNR, CDR2 FQNEAQ (reference sequence). CDR3 sequence reads: CASSSRTAYTF. The CDR3 DNA sequence: TGTGCCAGCAGCTCGAGGACAGCCTACACCTTC.

The V call is TRBV7-8, the J call TRBJ2-5; TRBD2 is a possible D gene (6 bases). The CDR3 runs 13 residues. With 5 bases removed from V and 11 bases from J, the gap between germline ends came to 18 bases. Looked up from germline, CDR1 is SGHVS and CDR2 is FQNEAQ. In nucleotides, the CDR3 is TGTGCCAGCAGCCCCCGGGACGGAGGGGAGCAGTACTTC. Residues: CASSPRDGGEQYF.

V usage is TRBV6-1 and J usage is TRBJ2-6; the D gene is possibly TRBD1 (6 bases). Trimming left V 4 bases short and J 0 bases short, with 13 bases between. This CDR3 region has 17 residues. CDR1 is MNHNS and CDR2 is SASEGT in the germline V gene. CDR3 DNA sequence: TGTGCCAGCAGTGCATTAGGACAGATCTCTGGGGCCAACGTCCTGACTTTC. It yields the protein CASSALGQISGANVLTF.

This chain connects TRBV6-5 to TRBJ1-1; a weak D match, TRBD1 (6 bases). Germline loops: CDR1 MNHEY, CDR2 SVGAGI. This CDR3 is 15 amino acids long. The V and J ends lost 4 bases and 5 bases respectively, with 17 bases between them. CDR3 DNA sequence: TGTGCCAGCAGTTCCCGCGGGGGGCGATGGACTGAAGCTTTCTTT. Its translation: CASSSRGGRWTEAFF.

This clone was found once. The CDR3 DNA is TGTGCCACCGCACCGAATCCGGAGATACATACTGAAGCTTTCTTT. This sequence encodes CATAPNPEIHTEAFF. The chain combines TRBV7-2 with TRBJ1-1; D is unresolved. Germline V lookup: CDR1 SGHTA, CDR2 FQGNSA. The CDR3 totals 15 residues. V was shortened by 10 bases and J by 5 bases, with 23 bases between the two germline ends. Based on the CDR3 plus reference TRBV7-2 and TRBJ1-1, the full variable domain is GAGVSQSPSNKVTEKGKDVELRCDPISGHTALYWYRQSLGQGLEFLIYFQGNSAPDKSGLPSDRFSAERTGGSVSTLTIQRTQQEDSAVYLCATAPNPEIHTEAFFGQGTRLTVV.

This clone was counted only a few times. This chain's CDR3 is CASSQGHTGGLTEAFF. The DNA of the CDR3 is TGCGCCAGCAGCCAGGGTCATACAGGGGGACTGACTGAAGCTTTCTTT. The rearrangement joins TRBV4-1 to TRBJ1-1; 8 bases fit TRBD1. The CDR3 contains 16 residues. Germline loops: CDR1 MGHRA, CDR2 YSYEKL. V trimming: 3 bases; J trimming: 5 bases; junction bases outside the gene matches: 11.

The chain is built from TRBV19 and TRBJ2-5, with 13 bases lining up with TRBD2. This CDR3 spans 15 amino acids. J lost 4 bases, V lost 5 bases, and 4 bases had no gene match. Germline loops: CDR1 LNHDA, CDR2 SQIVND (reference sequence). The CDR3 DNA sequence: TGTGCCAGTAGTCCGCGACTAGCGGGGGGAGAGACCCAGTACTTC. The encoded protein is CASSPRLAGGETQYF. The variable domain in full, with the rest retrieved from reference TRBV19 and TRBJ2-5, is DGGITQSPKYLFRKEGQNVTLSCEQNLNHDAMYWYRQDPGQGLRLIYYSQIVNDFQKGDIAEGYSVSREKKESFPLTVTSAQKNPTAFYLCASSPRLAGGETQYFGPGTRLLVL.

V and J are TRBV15 and TRBJ2-3; TRBD2 is a possible D gene (6 bases). Germline CDR1 and CDR2: LNHNV and YYDKDF (reference sequence). The CDR3 spans 13 residues. V lost 8 bases and J 5 bases, leaving 14 bases between the germline ends. CDR3 DNA sequence: TGTGCCACCCGGGACTCACCCGGAGATACGCAGTATTTT. Its protein product is CATRDSPGDTQYF.

The V and J genes are TRBV7-3 and TRBJ2-4; D is perhaps TRBD2 (6 bases). Trimming removed 2 bases from V and 0 bases from J, with 8 bases in between. Germline V CDR1 and CDR2: SGHTA, FQGTGA. This CDR3 contains 15 residues. CDR3 sequence reads: CASSLRGLAKNIQYF. CDR3 DNA sequence: TGTGCCAGCAGCTTACGGGGACTAGCCAAAAACATTCAGTACTTC.